This TCR beta chain was captured in a study of cytomegalovirus exposure and HLA in healthy donors. Study findings and constraints: In vitro, a few CMV-associated chains proved specific for CMV antigens. Cytomegalovirus-associated TCR beta chains were listed, numbering some 180.

TCRdb's copy holds only in-frame clones and misses some; the assay was immunoSEQ multiplex PCR. The table lists 75,000 to 95,000 clones, around 96% of them singletons. CDR1 and CDR2 from the germline V gene are GTSNPN and SVGIG (reference sequence). V lost 1 base, J lost 2 bases, and 6 bases lay in between. The CDR3 runs to 13 residues. Concerning this clone: The antigen is not known. Different DNA sequences within this sample yield the same CDR3.

The chain is built from TRBV30 and TRBJ1-5; D is ambiguous. The receptor was isolated from a man aged 18 to 35 in good health and CMV-seronegative. Sequenced input: PBMCs. The CDR3 nucleotides read TGTGCCTGGAGTGAGCAGGGCAATCAGCCCCAGCATTTT. Its protein product is CAWSEQGNQPQHF.